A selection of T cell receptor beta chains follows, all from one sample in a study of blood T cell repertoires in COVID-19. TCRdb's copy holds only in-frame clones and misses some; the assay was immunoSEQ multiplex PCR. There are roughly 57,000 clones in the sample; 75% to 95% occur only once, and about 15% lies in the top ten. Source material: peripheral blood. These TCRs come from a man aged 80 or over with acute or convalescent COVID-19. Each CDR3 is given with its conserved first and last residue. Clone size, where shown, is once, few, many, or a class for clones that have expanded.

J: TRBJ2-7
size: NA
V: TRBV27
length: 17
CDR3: CASSLASGGAALYEQYF

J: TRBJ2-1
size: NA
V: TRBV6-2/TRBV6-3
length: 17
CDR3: CASSRVPALIGVNEQFF

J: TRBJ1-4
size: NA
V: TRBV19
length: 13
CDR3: CASGRQGGEKLFF

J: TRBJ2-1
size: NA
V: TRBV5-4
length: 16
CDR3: CASRRTSGATNNEQFF

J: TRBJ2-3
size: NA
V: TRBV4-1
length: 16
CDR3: CASSQGGSGARGTQYF

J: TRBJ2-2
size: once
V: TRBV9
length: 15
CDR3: CASSVLAGGTGELFF

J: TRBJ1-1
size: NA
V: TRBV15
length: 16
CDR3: CATSRGGQGGHTEAFF

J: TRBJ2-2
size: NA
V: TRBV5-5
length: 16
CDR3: CASSLGLAGNTGELFF

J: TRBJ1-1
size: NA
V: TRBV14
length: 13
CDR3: CASSRQGGTEAFF

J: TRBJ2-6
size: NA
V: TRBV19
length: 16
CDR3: CASSNDRAPGANVLTF

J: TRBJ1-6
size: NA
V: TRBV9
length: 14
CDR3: CASSVGTGDSPLHF

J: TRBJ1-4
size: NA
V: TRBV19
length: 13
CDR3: CASSRHLNEKLFF

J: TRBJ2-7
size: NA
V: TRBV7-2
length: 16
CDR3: CASNLISGTGLSEQYF

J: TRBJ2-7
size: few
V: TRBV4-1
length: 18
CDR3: CASSQGSTRLATSYEQYF

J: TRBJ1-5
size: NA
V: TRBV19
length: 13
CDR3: CASRSQGNQPQHF

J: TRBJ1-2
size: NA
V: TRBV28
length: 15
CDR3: CASSVTTAGGYGYTF

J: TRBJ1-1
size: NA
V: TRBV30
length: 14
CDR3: CAWSGGQGRAEAFF

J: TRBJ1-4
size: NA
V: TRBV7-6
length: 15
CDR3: CASSLAPGANEKLFF

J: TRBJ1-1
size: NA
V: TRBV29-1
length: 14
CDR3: CSVGTGGPNTEAFF

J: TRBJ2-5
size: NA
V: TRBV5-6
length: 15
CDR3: CASSSGLATQETQYF

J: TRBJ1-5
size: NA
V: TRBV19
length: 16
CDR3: CASSPLSGQGNQPQHF

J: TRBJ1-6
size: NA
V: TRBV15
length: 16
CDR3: CATSRLLGRGDSPLHF

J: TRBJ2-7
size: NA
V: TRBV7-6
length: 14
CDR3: CASSKSGTGNEQYF

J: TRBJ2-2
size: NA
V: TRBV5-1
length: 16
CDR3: CASTDPGTTNTGELFF

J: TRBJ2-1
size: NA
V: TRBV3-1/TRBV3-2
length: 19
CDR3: CASSPPPGQGGFAYNEQFF

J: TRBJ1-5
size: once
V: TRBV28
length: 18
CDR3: CASSLPQTGAFSNQPQHF

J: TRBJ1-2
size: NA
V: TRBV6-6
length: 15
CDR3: CASSAAGQESYGYTF

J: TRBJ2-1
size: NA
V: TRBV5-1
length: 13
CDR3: CASSSDRGNEQFF

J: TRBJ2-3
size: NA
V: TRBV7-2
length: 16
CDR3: CASSLAGGAGTDTQYF

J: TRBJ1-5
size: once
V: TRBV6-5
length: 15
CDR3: CASKSDRGGNQPQHF

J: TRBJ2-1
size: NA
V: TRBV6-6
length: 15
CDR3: CASSYEGQGAGEQFF

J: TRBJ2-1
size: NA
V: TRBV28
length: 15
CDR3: CASSVGASSYNEQFF

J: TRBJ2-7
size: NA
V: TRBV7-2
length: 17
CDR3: CASSLDGEGDGGREQYF